The 22 T cell receptor beta chains below all came from one sample that was sequenced in a study of cytomegalovirus exposure and HLA in healthy donors. PCR involved 60 Vbeta and 13 Jbeta primers. TCRdb's table, derived via immunoSEQ multiplex PCR, lists solely in-frame clones and lacks some. The profile covers about 170,000 clones, with approximately 73% appearing a single time and approximately 5.1% taken by the ten largest. Sequences were obtained from PBMCs. Source of these receptors: a woman aged 18-30 years in good health and CMV-seropositive.

In its sample, this clone was seen a few times. The chain combines TRBV5-6 with TRBJ1-2, with a possible D match to TRBD1 (5 bases). CDR1 SGHDT and CDR2 YYEEEE come from the germline V gene. V dropped 0 bases and J dropped 8 bases, with 17 bases sitting between them. The CDR3 is 15 residues long. In DNA form, the CDR3 reads TGTGCCAGCAGCTTGGTATCTGGGATACAGGAAGGCTACACCTTC. The encoded protein is CASSLVSGIQEGYTF.

The CDR3 protein is CASSVAPLAGNEQFF. The CDR3 bases are TGTGCCAGCAGCGTAGCTCCACTAGCGGGGAATGAGCAGTTCTTC. The rearrangement joins TRBV9 to TRBJ2-1, with 10 bases matching TRBD2. This CDR3 region has 15 residues. The germline CDR1 and CDR2 sequences are SGDLS and YYNGEE. V shed 0 bases, J shed 7 bases, and the junction held 4 bases outside the gene matches.

The chain couples TRBV19 to TRBJ2-2, with 8 bases lining up with TRBD2. CDR1 and CDR2 (germline): LNHDA, SQIVND (reference sequence). The CDR3 length is 16 residues. J lost 5 bases, V lost 3 bases, and 8 bases had no gene match. The CDR3 sequence is CASSMSRGGGTGELFF. The CDR3 coding sequence is TGTGCCAGTAGTATGTCCCGGGGGGGAGGAACCGGGGAGCTGTTTTTT.

Points on this clone: Other DNA sequences of this sample code for an identical CDR3. The gene calls are TRBV5-1 and TRBJ2-7, with D maybe TRBD1 (6 bases). From germline, CDR1 is SGHRS and CDR2 YFSETQ. Trimming stripped 0 bases from V and 0 bases from J, with 10 bases between. The CDR3 covers 15 residues. CDR3 DNA: TGCGCCAGCAGCTTGGGGGGACAAAGCTCCTACGAGCAGTACTTC. Translated: CASSLGGQSSYEQYF.

In its sample, this clone was seen a few times. The V call is TRBV4-3, the J call TRBJ2-1; 12 bases fit TRBD2. The CDR3 is 17 amino acids. Germline trimming cut 1 base from V and 9 bases from J; bases unmatched to any gene: 10. The germline CDR1 and CDR2 sequences are LGHNA and YSLEER. The CDR3 spells CASSQGASSGGVGEQFF. The CDR3 DNA reads as TGCGCCAGCAGCCAAGGGGCGTCTAGCGGGGGGGTCGGTGAGCAGTTCTTC.

The rearrangement links TRBV13 to TRBJ2-1; weak D call: TRBD2 (6 bases). CDR1 PRHDT and CDR2 FYEKMQ come from the germline V gene (reference sequence). CDR3 length: 15 residues. The V end was cut by 0 bases, the J end by 8 bases, with 14 bases between. The DNA of the CDR3 is TGTGCCAGCAGCTTAGGACTAGCCGGCGTAGATGAGCAGTTCTTC. It is translated as CASSLGLAGVDEQFF.

This chain joins TRBV28 and TRBJ1-1; TRBD1 aligns across 9 bases. J lost 1 base, V lost 5 bases, and 5 bases had no gene match. In germline, CDR1 is MDHEN, CDR2 SYDVKM. This CDR3 comprises 15 residues. The CDR3 reads CASSTGDRENTEAFF. DNA for the CDR3: TGTGCCAGCAGTACCGGGGACAGGGAGAACACTGAAGCTTTCTTT. The full variable domain, its missing parts supplied by reference TRBV28 and TRBJ1-1, is DVKVTQSSRYLVKRTGEKVFLECVQDMDHENMFWYRQDPGLGLRLIYFSYDVKMKEKGDIPEGYSVSREKKERFSLILESASTNQTSMYLCASSTGDRENTEAFFGQGTRLTVV.

The chain combines TRBV4-3 with TRBJ2-7, with TRBD1 as a possible D gene (6 bases). Germline V gives CDR1 LGHNA, CDR2 YSLEER. V lost 4 bases and J 3 bases, leaving 10 bases between the germline ends. The CDR3 extends over 13 amino acids. The CDR3 nucleotides read TGCGCCAGCAGCCGCGGCAGGGGCTACGAGCAGTACTTC. Its protein product is CASSRGRGYEQYF.

This clone appeared a single time. The chain employs TRBV11-1 and TRBJ2-4; possible D gene TRBD2, 7 bases. The germline gives CDR1 SGHAT, CDR2 FQDESV (reference sequence). CDR3 length: 18 amino acids. With 1 base removed from V and 0 bases from J, the gap between germline ends came to 16 bases. The CDR3 DNA reads as TGTGCCAGCAGCTTAGGTGCCGCGGGGGCTTTAGCCAAAAACATTCAGTACTTC. This gives the protein CASSLGAAGALAKNIQYF.

The chain joins TRBV28 to TRBJ2-7; 9 bases agree with TRBD1. With V trimmed by 6 bases and J by 5 bases, 11 bases remained unmatched. Germline V lookup: CDR1 MDHEN, CDR2 SYDVKM. This CDR3 spans 15 amino acids. The CDR3 DNA is TGTGCCAGCAGGTACGGACAGGGGAGTTTCAACGAGCAGTACTTC. Translation: CASRYGQGSFNEQYF. Together with reference TRBV28 and TRBJ2-7, the CDR3 gives the full variable domain: DVKVTQSSRYLVKRTGEKVFLECVQDMDHENMFWYRQDPGLGLRLIYFSYDVKMKEKGDIPEGYSVSREKKERFSLILESASTNQTSMYLCASRYGQGSFNEQYFGPGTRLTVT.

The gene calls are TRBV18 and TRBJ1-2; maybe TRBD1 (5 bases). V lost 6 bases and J 2 bases, leaving 10 bases between the germline ends. The germline V gene encodes CDR1 KGHSH and CDR2 LQKENI. The CDR3 runs to 13 residues. The CDR3 loop reads CASSPGGNYGYTF. The CDR3 coding sequence is TGTGCCAGCTCCCCGGGGGGAAACTATGGCTACACCTTC.

V and J are TRBV9 and TRBJ2-3; 9 nucleotides line up with TRBD1. The CDR3 runs to 16 residues. Germline V gene lookup returns CDR1 SGDLS and CDR2 YYNGEE. The V segment lost 4 bases and the J segment 3 bases; nucleotides outside the gene matches: 9. The CDR3 protein is CASSPLGQGRTDTQYF. The CDR3 bases are TGTGCCAGCAGCCCCCTGGGACAGGGAAGAACAGATACGCAGTATTTT.

This clone was seen more than once but under ten times. The rearrangement links TRBV5-1 to TRBJ2-1; 7 bases line up with TRBD1. V shed 4 bases and J 1 base; nucleotides not matched to a gene: 2. The V gene's germline CDR1 is SGHRS and CDR2 YFSETQ. The CDR3 runs to 14 residues. The CDR3 spells CASSKTGSYNEQFF. CDR3 coding DNA: TGCGCCAGCAGCAAGACAGGGTCCTACAATGAGCAGTTCTTC. The full variable domain, its missing parts supplied by reference TRBV5-1 and TRBJ2-1, is KAGVTQTPRYLIKTRGQQVTLSCSPISGHRSVSWYQQTPGQGLQFLFEYFSETQRNKGNFPGRFSGRQFSNSRSEMNVSTLELGDSALYLCASSKTGSYNEQFFGPGTRLTVL.

A word on this clone: The junction and the germline gene differ at one end; a read error may be behind it. V usage is TRBV7-9 and J usage is TRBJ1-2; TRBD1 is a possible D gene (6 bases). Germline CDR1 is SEHNR and CDR2 is FQNEAQ (reference sequence). The length of the CDR3 is 12 residues. Here the CDR3 reads CSSSSTGFGYTF. CDR3 sequence (DNA): TGTTCCAGCAGCTCTACAGGGTTTGGCTACACCTTC. The full variable domain, completed using reference TRBV7-9 and TRBJ1-2, is DTGVSQNPRHKITKRGQNVTFRCDPISEHNRLYWYRQTLGQGPEFLTYFQNEAQLEKSRLLSDRFSAERPKGSFSTLEIQRTEQGDSAMYLCSSSSTGFGYTFGSGTRLTVV.

The chain joins TRBV7-9 to TRBJ2-1; 8 bases match TRBD1. The CDR3 has 15 residues. Per the germline V gene, CDR1 is SEHNR and CDR2 is FQNEAQ (reference sequence). Germline trimming cut 3 bases from V and 2 bases from J; bases unmatched to any gene: 3. For the CDR3, the DNA is TGTGCCAGCAGCTTCGTCAGGGGGCCCTACAATGAGCAGTTCTTC. Translated, it gives CASSFVRGPYNEQFF.

The V gene is TRBV19, the J gene TRBJ1-1; perhaps TRBD1 as D (6 bases). Per the germline V gene, CDR1 is LNHDA and CDR2 is SQIVND (reference sequence). The V gene lost 1 base and the J gene lost 0 bases, with 15 bases spanning the gap. This CDR3 has 17 amino acids. The CDR3 region has the DNA TGTGCCAGTAGTATAGGCAACAGGGCAAGCGTGAACACTGAAGCTTTCTTT. Protein product: CASSIGNRASVNTEAFF.

The chain carries TRBV5-1 and TRBJ1-1, with 10 bases matching TRBD1. The CDR3 consists of 13 residues. Per germline, CDR1 SGHRS and CDR2 YFSETQ. Unmatched junction bases numbered 7, after V lost 8 bases and J lost 6 bases. This chain's CDR3 is CARRTGGESEAFF. CDR3 nucleotide sequence: TGCGCCAGAAGGACAGGGGGGGAATCTGAAGCTTTCTTT.

This clone was seen a few times. The chain has TRBV11-2 and TRBJ1-1, with D maybe TRBD1 (5 bases). The CDR3 spans 14 residues. Germline CDR1 reads SGHAT; CDR2 reads FQNNGV. Trimming removed 6 bases at V and 4 bases at J, with 15 bases between. The chain's CDR3 is CASSWRGGITEAFF. The CDR3 DNA reads TGTGCCAGCAGTTGGAGGGGTGGCATCACTGAAGCTTTCTTT. The full variable domain, with the rest looked up from reference TRBV11-2 and TRBJ1-1, is EAGVAQSPRYKIIEKRQSVAFWCNPISGHATLYWYQQILGQGPKLLIQFQNNGVVDDSQLPKDRFSAERLKGVDSTLKIQPAKLEDSAVYLCASSWRGGITEAFFGQGTRLTVV.

The V and J genes are TRBV5-1 and TRBJ2-3, with 7 bases that match TRBD1. The germline V gene encodes CDR1 SGHRS and CDR2 YFSETQ. After removal of 0 bases from V and 2 bases from J, the junction contained 3 bases not matched to a gene. The CDR3 has 15 amino acids. CDR3 in amino acids: CASSLEGAYTDTQYF. The DNA of the CDR3 is TGCGCCAGCAGCTTGGAGGGGGCGTACACAGATACGCAGTATTTT. Combining the CDR3 with reference TRBV5-1 and TRBJ2-3 gives the whole variable domain KAGVTQTPRYLIKTRGQQVTLSCSPISGHRSVSWYQQTPGQGLQFLFEYFSETQRNKGNFPGRFSGRQFSNSRSEMNVSTLELGDSALYLCASSLEGAYTDTQYFGPGTRLTVL.

This clone was seen only once. J is TRBJ2-3 and V is TRBV9; 10 bases match TRBD2. Germline V gene data show CDR1 as SGDLS and CDR2 as YYNGEE. The CDR3 length is 16 residues. The J segment lost 6 bases and the V segment lost 0 bases, leaving 7 bases of the junction unmatched. CDR3: CASSVESGGALDTQYF. The CDR3 DNA reads TGTGCCAGCAGCGTAGAAAGCGGGGGGGCCTTGGATACGCAGTATTTT.

The rearrangement joins TRBV7-2 to TRBJ2-5; no clear D. The CDR3 runs to 14 residues. The germline V and J ends were trimmed by 2 bases and 1 base, with 8 bases remaining between them. Germline-derived CDR1 and CDR2 are SGHTA and FQGNSA. The CDR3 DNA reads as TGTGCCAGCAGCTTATTTAGAACCCAAGAGACCCAGTACTTC. Protein product: CASSLFRTQETQYF.

The chain is built from TRBV14 and TRBJ1-1; 8 nucleotides align to TRBD1. Germline trimming cut 4 bases from V and 3 bases from J; bases unmatched to any gene: 7. The germline V gene has CDR1 SGHDN and CDR2 FVKESK. The CDR3 covers 15 residues. Written as DNA, the CDR3 is TGTGCCAGCAGCCCGACAGGGGTGTGGGACACTGAAGCTTTCTTT. Translating gives CASSPTGVWDTEAFF.